This TCR beta chain is drawn from a study of response to subunit inactivated influenza vaccine. Study-level points and caveats: Each seasonal influenza vaccination, the authors suggested, recruits few new T cells.

TCRdb re-called the RT-PCR reads with MiXCR, one entry per CDR3 protein. Counted here are 860,000 or so distinct CDR3 sequences, 21% occurring once; the ten biggest clones make up roughly 10%. This clonotype was seen a handful of times. The antigen remains unidentified. Trimming shortened V by 3 bases and J by 5 bases, and 11 bases separated the two germline ends. CDR1 is SGHDN and CDR2 is FVKESK in the germline V gene. The CDR3 length is 14 residues. The starting material was PBMCs from blood, obtained 4 to 6 days after vaccination. The clonotype originates from a man in his forties or fifties who received an inactivated influenza vaccine. The V and J genes are TRBV14 and TRBJ2-1; D is unresolved. The chain's CDR3 is CASSQNAANNEQFF. In nucleotides, the CDR3 is TGTGCCAGCAGCCAGAACGCGGCTAACAATGAGCAGTTCTTC.